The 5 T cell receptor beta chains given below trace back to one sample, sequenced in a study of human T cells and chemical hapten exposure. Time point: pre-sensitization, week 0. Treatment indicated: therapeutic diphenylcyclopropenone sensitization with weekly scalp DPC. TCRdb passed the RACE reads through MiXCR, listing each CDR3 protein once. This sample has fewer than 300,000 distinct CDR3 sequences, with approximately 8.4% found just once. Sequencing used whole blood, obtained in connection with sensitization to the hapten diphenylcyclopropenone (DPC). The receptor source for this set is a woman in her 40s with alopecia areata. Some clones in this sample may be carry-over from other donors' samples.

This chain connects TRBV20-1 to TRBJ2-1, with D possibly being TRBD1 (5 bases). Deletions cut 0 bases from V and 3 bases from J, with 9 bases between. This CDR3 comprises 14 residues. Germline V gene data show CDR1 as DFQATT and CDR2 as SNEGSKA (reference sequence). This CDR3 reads CSARDRAVYNEQFF. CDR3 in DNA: TGCAGTGCTAGAGACAGGGCGGTCTACAATGAGCAGTTCTTC.

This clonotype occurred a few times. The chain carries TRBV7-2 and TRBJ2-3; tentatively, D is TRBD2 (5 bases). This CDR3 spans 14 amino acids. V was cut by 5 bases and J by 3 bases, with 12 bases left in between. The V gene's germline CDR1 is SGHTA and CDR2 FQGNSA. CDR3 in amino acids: CASSQRAWTDTQYF. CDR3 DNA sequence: TGTGCCAGCAGCCAGAGGGCCTGGACAGATACGCAGTATTTT. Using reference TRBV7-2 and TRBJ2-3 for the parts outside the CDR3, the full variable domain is GAGVSQSPSNKVTEKGKDVELRCDPISGHTALYWYRQSLGQGLEFLIYFQGNSAPDKSGLPSDRFSAERTGGSVSTLTIQRTQQEDSAVYLCASSQRAWTDTQYFGPGTRLTVL.

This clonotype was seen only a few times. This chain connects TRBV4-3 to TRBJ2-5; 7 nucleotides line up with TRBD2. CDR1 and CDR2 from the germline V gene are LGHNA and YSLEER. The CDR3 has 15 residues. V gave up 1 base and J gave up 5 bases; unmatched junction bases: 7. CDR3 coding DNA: TGCGCCAGCAGCCAAGGCACCGGGAGGAGGGAGACCCAGTACTTC. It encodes CASSQGTGRRETQYF.

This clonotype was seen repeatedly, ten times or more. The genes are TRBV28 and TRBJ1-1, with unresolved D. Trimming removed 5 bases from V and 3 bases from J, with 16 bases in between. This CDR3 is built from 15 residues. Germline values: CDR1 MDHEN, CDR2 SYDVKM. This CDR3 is CASSLFAPVDTEAFF. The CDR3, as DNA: TGTGCCAGCAGTCTATTCGCCCCGGTTGACACTGAAGCTTTCTTT. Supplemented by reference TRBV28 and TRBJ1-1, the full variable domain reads DVKVTQSSRYLVKRTGEKVFLECVQDMDHENMFWYRQDPGLGLRLIYFSYDVKMKEKGDIPEGYSVSREKKERFSLILESASTNQTSMYLCASSLFAPVDTEAFFGQGTRLTVV.

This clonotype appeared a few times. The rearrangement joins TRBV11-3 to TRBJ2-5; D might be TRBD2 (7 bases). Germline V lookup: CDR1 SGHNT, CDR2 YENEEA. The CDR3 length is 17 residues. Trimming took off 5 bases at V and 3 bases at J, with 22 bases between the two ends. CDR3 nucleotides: TGTGCCAGCAGCAGGGGGGGTAGCGCGCCGTCCAAAGAGACCCAGTACTTC. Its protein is CASSRGGSAPSKETQYF. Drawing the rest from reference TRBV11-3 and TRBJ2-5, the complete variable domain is EAGVVQSPRYKIIEKKQPVAFWCNPISGHNTLYWYLQNLGQGPELLIRYENEEAVDDSQLPKDRFSAERLKGVDSTLKIQPAELGDSAVYLCASSRGGSAPSKETQYFGPGTRLLVL.